Listed here is a single TCR beta chain. The antigen is undetermined. CDR3 length: 12 amino acids. The germline V and J ends were trimmed by 5 bases and 3 bases, with 8 bases remaining between them. The germline V gene has CDR1 MNHNY and CDR2 SVGAGI (reference sequence). This specimen belongs to a study of OX40 agonist ivuxolimab in advanced cancers. Findings and caveats of the study: Within 6 weeks, CD4+ and CD8+ blood T cells expanded clonally at 0.1 to 3.0 mg/kg.

Blood was sampled at baseline, cycle 4 day 1, and cycle 7 day 1. Data came from immunoSEQ multiplex PCR; TCRdb stores just in-frame clones and leaves some out. The sample includes fewer than 25,000 clones, just under 75% of them seen just once. The sequencing here drew on CD4+ or CD8+ T cells sorted from blood, taken in a trial of the OX40 agonist ivuxolimab. This sequence joins TRBV6-6 and TRBJ2-7; D uncertain. The sequence was collected from an adult with an advanced solid tumor such as melanoma, head and neck, liver or kidney cancer. CDR3 sequence (DNA): TGTGCCAGCAGTCGAAGATACTACGAGCAGTACTTC. It specifies CASSRRYYEQYF.